These 11 T cell receptor beta chains came from one sample sequenced in a study of OX40 agonist ivuxolimab in advanced cancers. Measured with immunoSEQ multiplex PCR; TCRdb has only the in-frame clones, and not every one. The sample lists about 18,000 clones, approximately 85% occurring once. Sample: CD4+ or CD8+ T cells sorted from blood, taken in a trial of the OX40 agonist ivuxolimab. These receptors originate from an adult with an advanced solid tumor such as melanoma, head and neck, liver or kidney cancer.

This clone was observed a single time. The chain combines TRBV19 with TRBJ2-7, with D possibly being TRBD2 (6 bases). The CDR3 consists of 13 residues. Germline V gene sequence: CDR1 LNHDA, CDR2 SQIVND (reference sequence). Trimming pared 7 bases from V and 3 bases from J, leaving 13 bases between. The CDR3 is CASNHGGYYEQYF. CDR3 DNA sequence: TGTGCCAGTAACCATGGGGGGTACTACGAGCAGTACTTC.

The chain joins TRBV19 to TRBJ2-2; D not certain. Germline V gives CDR1 LNHDA, CDR2 SQIVND (reference sequence). Between the trimmed V and J ends, which lost 3 bases and 5 bases, there was a span of 13 bases. There are 15 residues in the CDR3. CDR3 coding DNA: TGTGCCAGTAGTATGCAGGCTGTTGGGACCGGGGAGCTGTTTTTT. It translates to CASSMQAVGTGELFF.

CDR3 residues: CASSPTGNKNIQYF. The DNA for the CDR3 is TGTGCCAGCAGCCCCACAGGGAACAAAAACATTCAGTACTTC. V is TRBV27 and J is TRBJ2-4; tentative D call: TRBD1 (6 bases). The ends were cut back, 6 bases at V and 3 bases at J, with 12 bases in the middle. Germline CDR1 is MNHEY and CDR2 is SMNVEV (reference sequence). This CDR3 has 14 residues.

The chain carries TRBV6-4 and TRBJ2-1, with 12 bases that match TRBD2. Trimming at V came to 5 bases and at J to 6 bases, leaving 5 bases not matched to a gene. The germline V gene encodes CDR1 MRHNA and CDR2 SNTAGT. The CDR3 loop spans 15 amino acids. CDR3 nucleotides: TGTGCCAGCAGTCCCGGGACTAGCGGGTTCAATGAGCAGTTCTTC. Its translation: CASSPGTSGFNEQFF.

The rearrangement links TRBV19 to TRBJ1-1; TRBD1 aligns across 10 bases. Germline V gene sequence: CDR1 LNHDA, CDR2 SQIVND (reference sequence). The CDR3 has 17 residues. After removal of 2 bases from V and 3 bases from J, the junction contained 9 bases not matched to a gene. The CDR3 nucleotides are TGTGCCAGTAGTATACACCGGGACAGGGGATTTGACACTGAAGCTTTCTTT. Amino acids: CASSIHRDRGFDTEAFF.

The rearrangement links TRBV19 to TRBJ2-2, with 13 positions matching TRBD2. Germline-derived CDR1 and CDR2 are LNHDA and SQIVND (reference sequence). The CDR3 has 17 amino acids. Trimming cost V 5 bases and J 5 bases; bases outside gene matches: 8. CDR3 region: CASSSSPGLAGTGELFF. As DNA, the CDR3 is TGTGCCAGTAGTTCCTCGCCGGGACTAGCGGGGACCGGGGAGCTGTTTTTT.

V usage is TRBV14 and J usage is TRBJ1-5; 7 bases align to TRBD1. Germline values: CDR1 SGHDN, CDR2 FVKESK. The V and J ends lost 4 bases and 4 bases, in that order; junction bases with no gene match: 1. The CDR3 is 13 residues long. CDR3 in DNA: TGTGCCAGCAGCCCAGGGGGGAATCAGCCCCAGCATTTT. Residues: CASSPGGNQPQHF.

The chain uses TRBV11-2 and TRBJ2-3; no definite D call. Germline values: CDR1 SGHAT, CDR2 FQNNGV. V lost 2 bases, J lost 0 bases, and 6 bases lay in between. CDR3 size: 14 residues. CDR3 DNA: TGTGCCAGCAGCTTATCGGCCAGCACAGATACGCAGTATTTT. Its translation is CASSLSASTDTQYF.

For the CDR3, the DNA is TGTGCCAGCAGCTTGGTAGGGGGTGAGCAGTTCTTC. As protein: CASSLVGGEQFF. The chain combines TRBV5-4 with TRBJ2-1, with TRBD1 as a possible D gene (6 bases). CDR1 and CDR2 from the germline V gene are SGHNT and YYREEE (reference sequence). The V end was cut by 0 bases, the J end by 9 bases, with 7 bases between. The CDR3 runs to 12 residues.

The chain uses TRBV28 and TRBJ2-3; D unresolved. Germline lookup yields CDR1 MDHEN and CDR2 SYDVKM. The CDR3 spans 15 residues. Trimming took off 5 bases at V and 0 bases at J, with 12 bases between the two ends. CDR3 in amino acids: CASSKTGSSTDTQYF. The DNA of the CDR3 is TGTGCCAGCAGTAAGACTGGCTCTAGCACAGATACGCAGTATTTT.

The chain uses TRBV27 and TRBJ1-3; D is unresolved. Germline V gene sequence: CDR1 MNHEY, CDR2 SMNVEV (reference sequence). The CDR3 has 16 residues. Between the trimmed V and J ends, which lost 0 bases and 2 bases, there was a span of 11 bases. The CDR3, as DNA: TGTGCCAGCAGTTTATCGCCTCCGGGAGCTGGAAACACCATATATTTT. Amino acids: CASSLSPPGAGNTIYF.